This T cell receptor (beta chain) was obtained from a study of T cells in Graves' hyperthyroidism and ophthalmopathy. RNA transcripts provided the source from which TCR beta CDR3 regions were amplified. With the HTBI primer set, the TCR CDR3 went through a first round of RT-PCR. TCRdb re-derived calls from the multiplex PCR reads in MiXCR, one entry per CDR3 protein. The sample gives about 700,000 distinct CDR3 sequences, 14% of which show up once; roughly 10% is in the top ten. Clinical symptoms, serum thyroxine, TRAb, thyroid ultrasound and orbital computed tomography informed diagnoses. This clonotype has a handful of counts. In germline, CDR1 is MNHEY, CDR2 SMNVEV (reference sequence). The CDR3 length is 17 residues. Trimming stripped 0 bases from V and 2 bases from J, with 15 bases between.

The rearrangement joins TRBV27 to TRBJ2-3; D is unclear. The receptor was isolated from a woman younger than 35 with Graves' hyperthyroidism. The source material was blood. The CDR3 protein is CASSLSVGSVLTDTQYF. Here the CDR3 DNA reads TGTGCCAGCAGTTTATCTGTTGGCTCCGTGCTCACAGATACGCAGTATTTT.